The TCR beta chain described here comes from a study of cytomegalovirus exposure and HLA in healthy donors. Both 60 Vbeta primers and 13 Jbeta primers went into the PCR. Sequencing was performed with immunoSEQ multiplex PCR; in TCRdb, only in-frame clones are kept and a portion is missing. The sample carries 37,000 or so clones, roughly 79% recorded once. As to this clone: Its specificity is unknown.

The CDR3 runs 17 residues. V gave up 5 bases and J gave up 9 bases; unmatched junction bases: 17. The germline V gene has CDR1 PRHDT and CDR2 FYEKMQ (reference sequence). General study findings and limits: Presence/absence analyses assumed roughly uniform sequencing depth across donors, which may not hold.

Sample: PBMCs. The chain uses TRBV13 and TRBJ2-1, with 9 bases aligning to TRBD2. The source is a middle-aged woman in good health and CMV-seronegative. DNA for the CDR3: TGTGCCAGCAGCCCCCTTGGGGTAGCGGGGGCCGGTGCTGAGCAGTTCTTC. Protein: CASSPLGVAGAGAEQFF.